This T cell receptor beta chain was profiled in a study of shared clonotypes between healthy human individuals. Adult Caucasians living in Nashville, Tennessee made up all of the donors. Memory CD4+ cells were the fraction left after CD45RA+ naive selection. Per the germline V gene, CDR1 is SGHRS and CDR2 is YFSETQ. This CDR3 spans 15 amino acids. With V trimmed by 4 bases and J by 2 bases, 6 bases remained unmatched. This was a deep-level run. TCRdb's table, derived via immunoSEQ multiplex PCR, lists solely in-frame clones and lacks some. The sample carries some 2,500,000 clones, 93% recorded once. The chain carries TRBV5-1 and TRBJ2-7, with 10 bases identical to TRBD1. Sequenced sample: naive CD4+ T cells from PBMCs. Specified subset: CD45RA+ positively selected. This receptor was identified in a man younger than 30 in good health. Some clones in this sample may be carry-over from other donors' samples. CDR3 bases: TGCGCCAGCAGCCTGGGACAGGGGATCGCCTACGAGCAGTACTTC. Its translation: CASSLGQGIAYEQYF.